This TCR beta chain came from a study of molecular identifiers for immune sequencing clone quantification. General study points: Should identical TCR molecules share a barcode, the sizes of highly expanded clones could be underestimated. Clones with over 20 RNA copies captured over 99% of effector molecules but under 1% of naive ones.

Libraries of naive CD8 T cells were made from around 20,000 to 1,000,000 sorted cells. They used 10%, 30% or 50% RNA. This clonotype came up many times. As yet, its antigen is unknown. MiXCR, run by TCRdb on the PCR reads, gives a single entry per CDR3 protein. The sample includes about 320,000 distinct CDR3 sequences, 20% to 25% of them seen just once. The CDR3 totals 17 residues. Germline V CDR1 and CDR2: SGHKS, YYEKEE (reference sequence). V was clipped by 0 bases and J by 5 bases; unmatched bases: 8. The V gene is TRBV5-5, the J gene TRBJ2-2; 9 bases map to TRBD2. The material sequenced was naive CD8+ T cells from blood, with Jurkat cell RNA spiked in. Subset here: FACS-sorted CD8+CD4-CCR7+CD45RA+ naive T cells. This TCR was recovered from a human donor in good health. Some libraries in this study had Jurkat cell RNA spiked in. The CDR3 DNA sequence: TGTGCCAGCAGCTTGGAACCGGGACTAGCTAGTACCGGGGAGCTGTTTTTT. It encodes CASSLEPGLASTGELFF.